These 26 T cell receptor beta chains were sequenced from one sample in a study of cytomegalovirus exposure and HLA in healthy donors. In the PCR, 60 Vbeta and 13 Jbeta primers were used. Measured with immunoSEQ multiplex PCR; TCRdb has only the in-frame clones, and not every one. The sample carries 120,000 or so clones, 79% recorded once. Sequencing input: PBMCs. The receptors stem from a man aged 18 to 30 in good health and CMV-seronegative.

The J gene is TRBJ2-7, the V gene TRBV6-5; 9 bases map to TRBD2. CDR3 length equals 15 residues. CDR1 MNHEY and CDR2 SVGAGI come from the germline V gene. Unmatched junction bases numbered 5, after V lost 2 bases and J lost 3 bases. The CDR3 region is CASSYQREAYYEQYF. The CDR3 region has the DNA TGTGCCAGCAGTTACCAGCGGGAGGCCTACTACGAGCAGTACTTC.

The rearrangement uses TRBV4-3 and TRBJ2-3; 9 bases align to TRBD2. The germline V gene encodes CDR1 LGHNA and CDR2 YSLEER. The CDR3 totals 17 residues. Trimming removed 3 bases from V and 2 bases from J; junction bases left unmatched: 9. As DNA, the CDR3 is TGCGCCAGCAGCCATCAACAAGCGGGAGGCGACACAGATACGCAGTATTTT. Protein sequence: CASSHQQAGGDTDTQYF.

The chain couples TRBV19 to TRBJ1-2; 8 nucleotides align to TRBD1. V lost 5 bases, J lost 8 bases, and 13 bases stayed unmatched. The length of the CDR3 is 15 residues. Germline assignment: CDR1 LNHDA and CDR2 SQIVND (reference sequence). CDR3 residues: CASSLIGGQGAGYTF. Written as DNA, the CDR3 is TGTGCCAGTAGTCTCATAGGCGGACAGGGCGCCGGCTACACCTTC.

V is TRBV29-1 and J is TRBJ1-1; D gene unclear. Trimming shortened V by 7 bases and J by 0 bases, and 6 bases separated the two germline ends. Germline lookup yields CDR1 SQVTM and CDR2 ANQGSEA. The CDR3 covers 11 residues. CDR3: CSAVVNTEAFF. The CDR3 nucleotides are TGCAGCGCCGTCGTGAACACTGAAGCTTTCTTT.

In DNA form, the CDR3 reads TGTGCCAGCAGTTTAGCAGTGGATCCCAGGGGGAGTGAAAAACTGTTTTTT. This sequence encodes CASSLAVDPRGSEKLFF. This chain joins TRBV28 and TRBJ1-4, with 7 positions matching TRBD1. This CDR3 is built from 17 residues. V dropped 2 bases and J dropped 7; count of bases not matched to a gene: 13. The germline V gene has CDR1 MDHEN and CDR2 SYDVKM.

The chain is built from TRBV19 and TRBJ1-1; maybe TRBD1 (5 bases). CDR3 length: 17 residues. V lost 1 base to trimming and J lost 3 bases, with 18 bases between them. Germline CDR1 and CDR2: LNHDA and SQIVND (reference sequence). CDR3 amino acids: CASSIGSLRGGDTEAFF. The CDR3 DNA sequence: TGTGCCAGTAGTATAGGGTCTCTAAGGGGTGGAGACACTGAAGCTTTCTTT.

The chain links TRBV2 to TRBJ1-3; D possibly corresponds to TRBD1 (5 bases). The CDR3 is 17 amino acids. CDR1 and CDR2 (germline): SNHLY, FYNNEI. The ends were cut back, 6 bases at V and 0 bases at J, with 18 bases in the middle. The CDR3 here is CASRKGLQHGSGNTIYF. The DNA for the CDR3 is TGTGCCAGCAGAAAGGGACTCCAGCATGGCTCTGGAAACACCATATATTTT.

The gene calls are TRBV5-6 and TRBJ2-7; weak D call: TRBD2 (7 bases). The germline V and J ends were trimmed by 0 bases and 7 bases, with 11 bases remaining between them. This CDR3 has 13 residues. Germline-derived CDR1 and CDR2 are SGHDT and YYEEEE. The CDR3 spells CASSLGEGGEQYF. The CDR3, as DNA: TGTGCCAGCAGCTTGGGGGAGGGGGGGGAGCAGTACTTC.

V usage is TRBV7-2 and J usage is TRBJ1-1, with 8 bases aligning to TRBD1. The CDR3 runs to 16 residues. Germline CDR1 is SGHTA and CDR2 is FQGNSA. V trimming: 5 bases; J trimming: 2 bases; junction bases outside the gene matches: 10. For the CDR3, the DNA is TGTGCCAGCAGCCCGAGAGGGGACAGGATCAACACTGAAGCTTTCTTT. It is translated as CASSPRGDRINTEAFF.

This clone was picked up one time. The chain is built from TRBV28 and TRBJ2-1; 11 positions agree with TRBD2. V lost 5 bases and J lost 5; bases outside the gene matches: 5. Germline lookup yields CDR1 MDHEN and CDR2 SYDVKM. The length of the CDR3 is 15 residues. The CDR3 reads CASSPGLAGNNEQFF. CDR3 DNA sequence: TGTGCCAGCAGTCCCGGACTAGCGGGTAACAATGAGCAGTTCTTC.

The genes are TRBV5-1 and TRBJ2-1; D might be TRBD2 (6 bases). In germline, CDR1 is SGHRS, CDR2 YFSETQ. V was shortened by 0 bases and J by 2 bases, with 9 bases between the two germline ends. The CDR3 has 15 residues. The CDR3 bases are TGCGCCAGCAGCTTGGACTGGGGGGCCTACAATGAGCAGTTCTTC. Translated: CASSLDWGAYNEQFF.

The rearrangement links TRBV9 to TRBJ2-3; 7 positions agree with TRBD2. CDR1 is SGDLS and CDR2 is YYNGEE in the germline V gene. V was clipped by 4 bases and J by 4 bases; unmatched bases: 12. The CDR3 sequence is 16 residues long. CDR3 sequence reads: CASSPVEGGPADTQYF. The CDR3 nucleotides read TGTGCCAGCAGCCCCGTGGAGGGAGGGCCAGCAGATACGCAGTATTTT.

With respect to this clone: Its ends do not fully match the called genes, so a read error is possible. DNA for the CDR3: TGTGCTAGCAGCTTAGCTCCAGGCTCTGGGGCCAACGTCCTGACTTTC. This sequence encodes CASSLAPGSGANVLTF. The gene calls are TRBV7-7 and TRBJ2-6; D not resolved. This CDR3 region has 16 residues. CDR1 is SSHAT, CDR2 FNYEAQ, per germline (reference sequence). The full variable domain, its missing parts supplied by reference TRBV7-7 and TRBJ2-6, is GAGVSQSPRYKVTKRGQDVTLRCDPISSHATLYWYQQALGQGPEFLTYFNYEAQPDKSGLPSDRFSAERPEGSISTLTIQRTEQRDSAMYRCASSLAPGSGANVLTFGAGSRLTVL.

The CDR3 spells CASSVGGAETQYF. CDR3 bases: TGTGCCAGCAGCGTGGGGGGGGCAGAGACCCAGTACTTC. The chain couples TRBV9 to TRBJ2-5; the D gene is possibly TRBD2 (7 bases). This CDR3 has 13 amino acids. Germline values: CDR1 SGDLS, CDR2 YYNGEE. Trimming shortened V by 2 bases and J by 4 bases, and 9 bases separated the two germline ends.

The gene calls are TRBV27 and TRBJ2-1; 10 bases align to TRBD2. This CDR3 comprises 15 residues. Trimming cost V 8 bases and J 6 bases; bases outside gene matches: 10. Looked up from germline, CDR1 is MNHEY and CDR2 is SMNVEV (reference sequence). CDR3 DNA sequence: TGTGCCAGCTTCCCTCTAGCGGGAGAGATCAATGAGCAGTTCTTC. This gives the protein CASFPLAGEINEQFF.

This clone appeared once. The chain is built from TRBV27 and TRBJ1-2, with D hard to call. Germline V CDR1 and CDR2: MNHEY, SMNVEV (reference sequence). V was trimmed by 2 bases and J by 1 base, leaving 20 bases between them. The CDR3 consists of 18 residues. CDR3 protein: CASSLTWENLGLNYGYTF. The CDR3 coding sequence is TGTGCCAGCAGTTTAACTTGGGAGAACCTCGGCCTTAACTATGGCTACACCTTC.

The rearrangement links TRBV2 to TRBJ2-7; 11 nucleotides match TRBD2. After removal of 4 bases from V and 3 bases from J, the junction contained 5 bases not matched to a gene. The CDR3 length is 15 residues. Per the germline V gene, CDR1 is SNHLY and CDR2 is FYNNEI. The chain's CDR3 is CASSVRLAGGYEQYF. CDR3 DNA: TGTGCCAGCAGTGTTCGGCTAGCGGGAGGCTACGAGCAGTACTTC.

V gene TRBV5-6 combines with J gene TRBJ1-1; D remains ambiguous. V lost 1 base to trimming and J lost 3 bases, with 10 bases between them. Germline assignment: CDR1 SGHDT and CDR2 YYEEEE. This CDR3 has 14 residues. In nucleotides, the CDR3 is TGTGCCAGCAGCTTGTGGAGGGCTGACACTGAAGCTTTCTTT. Its translation is CASSLWRADTEAFF.

The chain uses TRBV6-1 and TRBJ2-2, with TRBD2 matching 10 bases. J gave up 6 bases and V 2 bases, and 3 bases lay outside the gene matches. Germline CDR1 reads MNHNS; CDR2 reads SASEGT. The CDR3 spans 15 residues. The CDR3 reads CASSELAGDSGELFF. In DNA, the CDR3 is TGTGCCAGCAGTGAACTAGCGGGAGATTCCGGGGAGCTGTTTTTT.

The chain recombines TRBV7-9 with TRBJ1-2, with D unclear. Germline CDR1 SEHNR, CDR2 FQNEAQ (reference sequence). The CDR3 length is 12 residues. V lost 2 bases, J lost 8 bases, and 9 bases lay in between. CDR3 bases: TGTGCCAGCAGCTTATTTCAGGTCGGCTACACCTTC. Amino acids: CASSLFQVGYTF.

The CDR3 reads CASSRDRAHYEQYV. CDR3 nucleotide sequence: TGTGCCAGCAGCCGCGACAGGGCCCACTACGAGCAGTACGTC. J is TRBJ2-7 and V is TRBV11-1; 7 bases line up with TRBD1. With 5 bases clipped from V and 3 bases from J, the junction kept 7 bases outside the gene matches. This CDR3 has 14 amino acids. Per the germline V gene, CDR1 is SGHAT and CDR2 is FQDESV (reference sequence).

The chain has TRBV5-1 and TRBJ1-3; D may be TRBD1 (5 bases). This CDR3 spans 16 amino acids. Trimming removed 3 bases from V and 0 bases from J, with 13 bases in between. Germline lookup yields CDR1 SGHRS and CDR2 YFSETQ. CDR3 nucleotide sequence: TGCGCCAGCAGCTCGGGACTCTCCGGCTCTGGAAACACCATATATTTT. It codes for CASSSGLSGSGNTIYF.

This clone was counted a single time. The chain employs TRBV19 and TRBJ2-5; no reliable D call. The closer fit of TRBJ2-7 to the DNA end suggests the J call may be wrong. The CDR3 length is 15 residues. Germline CDR1 reads LNHDA; CDR2 reads SQIVND (reference sequence). CDR3 region: CASSMLTANSYEQYF. CDR3 coding DNA: TGTGCCAGTAGTATGCTAACAGCCAACTCCTACGAGCAGTACTTC.

The V and J genes are TRBV6-4 and TRBJ2-7; tentative D call: TRBD2 (5 bases). Trimming removed 4 bases at V and 7 bases at J, with 14 bases between. The CDR3 totals 13 residues. Looked up from germline, CDR1 is MRHNA and CDR2 is SNTAGT. CDR3 amino acids: CASSVGVGLEQYF. CDR3 coding DNA: TGTGCCAGCAGTGTTGGAGTTGGACTTGAGCAGTACTTC.

The genes are TRBV19 and TRBJ2-7; D perhaps matches TRBD1 (6 bases). This CDR3 region has 14 residues. Trimming removed 2 bases from V and 4 bases from J, with 12 bases in between. Germline assignment: CDR1 LNHDA and CDR2 SQIVND (reference sequence). Here the CDR3 reads CASSIRNRAYEQYF. In nucleotides, the CDR3 is TGTGCCAGTAGTATAAGAAACAGGGCTTACGAGCAGTACTTC.

The rearrangement links TRBV27 to TRBJ1-1; possibly TRBD1 for D (6 bases). The CDR3 contains 13 residues. Germline loops: CDR1 MNHEY, CDR2 SMNVEV (reference sequence). The ends were cut back, 6 bases at V and 4 bases at J, with 12 bases in the middle. The DNA of the CDR3 is TGTGCCAGCAGCCGGACAGACACCACTGAAGCTTTCTTT. This gives the protein CASSRTDTTEAFF.